This TCR beta chain was identified in a study of post-analysis software for immune sequencing data. Study-wide points: Elevated frequency relative to controls characterized roughly 5 TRBV segments in patients, TRBV5-6, TRBV5-1 and TRBV20-1 among them.

Concerning this clonotype: Its antigen is as yet unknown.

The V gene end was trimmed by 4 bases and the J gene end by 1 base; junction bases not matched to a gene: 2. The germline V gene encodes CDR1 SEHNR and CDR2 FQNEAQ (reference sequence). This CDR3 spans 15 amino acids. The authors incorporated unique molecular identifiers into the TCR beta cDNA libraries. One entry per CDR3 protein results from TCRdb running MiXCR on the PCR reads. The sample has under 200,000 distinct CDR3 sequences, around 30% seen once. This receptor was obtained from a girl between 2 and 17 years old with multiple sclerosis. This chain uses TRBV7-9 with TRBJ2-2; 8 bases are a match to TRBD1. The sample taken for sequencing was blood. DNA for the CDR3: TGTGCCAGCAGCTCCGGGACAGGGAACACCGGGGAGCTGTTTTTT. It yields the protein CASSSGTGNTGELFF.